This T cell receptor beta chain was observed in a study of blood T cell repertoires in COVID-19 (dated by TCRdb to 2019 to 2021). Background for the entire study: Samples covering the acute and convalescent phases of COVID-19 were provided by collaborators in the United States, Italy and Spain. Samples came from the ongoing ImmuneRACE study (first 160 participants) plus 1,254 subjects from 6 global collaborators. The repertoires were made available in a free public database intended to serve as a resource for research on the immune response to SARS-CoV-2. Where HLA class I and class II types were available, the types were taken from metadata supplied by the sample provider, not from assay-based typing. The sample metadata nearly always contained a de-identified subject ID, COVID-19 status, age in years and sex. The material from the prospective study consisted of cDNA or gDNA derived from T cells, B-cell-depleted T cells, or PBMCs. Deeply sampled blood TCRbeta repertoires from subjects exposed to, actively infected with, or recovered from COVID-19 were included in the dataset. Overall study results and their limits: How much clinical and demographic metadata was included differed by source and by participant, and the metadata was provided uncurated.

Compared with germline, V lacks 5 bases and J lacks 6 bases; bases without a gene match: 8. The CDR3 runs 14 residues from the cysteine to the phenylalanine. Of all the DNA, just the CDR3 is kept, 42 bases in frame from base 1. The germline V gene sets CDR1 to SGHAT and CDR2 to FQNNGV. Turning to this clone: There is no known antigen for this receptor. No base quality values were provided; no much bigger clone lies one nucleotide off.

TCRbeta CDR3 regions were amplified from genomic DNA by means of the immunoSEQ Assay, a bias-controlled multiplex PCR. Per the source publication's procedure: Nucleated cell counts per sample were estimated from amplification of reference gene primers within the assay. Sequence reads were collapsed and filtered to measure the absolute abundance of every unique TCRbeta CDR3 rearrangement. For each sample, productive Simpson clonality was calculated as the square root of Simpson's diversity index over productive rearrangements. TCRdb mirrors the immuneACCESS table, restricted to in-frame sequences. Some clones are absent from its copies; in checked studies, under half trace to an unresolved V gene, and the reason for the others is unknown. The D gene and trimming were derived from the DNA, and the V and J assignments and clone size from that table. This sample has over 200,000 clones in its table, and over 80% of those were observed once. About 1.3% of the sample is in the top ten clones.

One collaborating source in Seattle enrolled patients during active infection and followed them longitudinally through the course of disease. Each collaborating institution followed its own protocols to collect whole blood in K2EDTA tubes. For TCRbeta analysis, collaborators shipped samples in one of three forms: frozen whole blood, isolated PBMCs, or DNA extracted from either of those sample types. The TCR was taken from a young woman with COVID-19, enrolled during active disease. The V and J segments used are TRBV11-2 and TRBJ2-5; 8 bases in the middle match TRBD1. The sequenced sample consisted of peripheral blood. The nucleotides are TGTGCCAGCAGCACCGGACAGGGAGCGCAGACCCAGTACTTC. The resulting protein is CASSTGQGAQTQYF.